What follows describes a single T cell receptor (beta chain). As yet, its antigen is unknown. This entry comes from a study of T cell responses to AZD1222 COVID-19 vaccine. Germline loops: CDR1 SGHDT, CDR2 YYEEEE. Trimming removed 1 base at V and 1 base at J, with 12 bases between. The CDR3 is 16 residues long. Study observations and caveats: Baseline serology detected seropositivity in only five or six AZD1222 recipients.

Here immunoSEQ multiplex PCR was the method, and the copy in TCRdb shows in-frame clones only, minus some. The sample has some 130,000 clones; 70% to 90% are singletons. The chain combines TRBV5-6 with TRBJ2-1; D is possibly TRBD1 (6 bases). The receptor's source is an adult in good health. The sequences come from peripheral blood, collected on day 0 of AZD1222 vaccination. CDR3 sequence (DNA): TGTGCCAGCAGCTTGCCTGCGACAGGTTCCTACAATGAGCAGTTCTTC. This codes for CASSLPATGSYNEQFF.